This TCR beta chain was captured in a study of cytomegalovirus exposure and HLA in healthy donors (dated by TCRdb to the late 2010s). Describing the broader study: In an earlier analysis of approximately 640 of the donors, 276 Gb of sequence data and approximately 120 million unique TCR beta sequences from approximately 180 million T cells were reported. An early release covering 500 to 750 HLA-typed donors comprised 300 to 350 gigabases of sequencing data and approximately 85 million unique TCR sequences. Of the roughly 390 genotyped donors, 65% to 90% were placed in the genetic ancestry cluster associated with self-reported Caucasian donors. The aim of the study was to test whether cataloging public T cell receptors could identify signatures of past pathogen exposure. The study used immunosequencing to profile the T cell repertoires of 600 to 850 subjects and linked those repertoires to cytomegalovirus serostatus. Besides the first cohort of 666 subjects, a separate validation cohort made up of about 120 different subjects was used. High-throughput TCR immunosequencing, statistical association of individual TCRs with disease status, and machine learning were combined to predict cytomegalovirus infection status. A later analysis re-analyzed previously published TCR beta repertoires from about 600 donors and added high-resolution HLA genotyping to study TCR occurrence patterns. Rather than using new phenotypic data, the later analysis identified candidate immune exposures from TCR beta sequences and from how often those sequences occurred across donors. An earlier analysis of around 580 of the donors used high-throughput TCR beta sequencing to judge whether each TCR beta V gene segment behaved as functional or pseudogenic. Alongside the repertoire data, information on donor age, sex, ethnicity and CMV serostatus was compiled. Genome-wide SNP genotypes for about three fifths of the roughly 700 donors were used in a later genetic analysis, which treated that subset as a discovery cohort. Every discovery cohort repertoire had been produced on one sequencing platform. HLA typing covered class I and class II loci at four-digit resolution. Typing coverage differed by locus: A, B, C, DRB1 and DQB1 were typed in about 629-630 donors, DQA1 in about 500, DPA1 in around 580, and DPB1 in 400 to 490. A handful of DR-DQ haplotypes were handled as single units for association and clustering because linkage in the cohort was strong. On average, approximately 250,000 unique TCR beta nucleotide sequences were sequenced per donor among several hundred genotyped donors of the cohort, with roughly 18% of those sequences being non-productive.

Trimming removed 0 bases from V and 2 bases from J, leaving 4 bases between the germline ends. The CDR3 spans 13 residues, from the cysteine through the phenylalanine. Only CDR3 DNA is held: 39 bases, read in frame from base 1. According to the germline V gene, CDR1 reads SGDLS and CDR2 reads YYNGEE. Note on this clone: Its binding antigen is unknown. The record has no base qualities; no much larger clone is one base away. This specimen includes other DNA sequences encoding the same CDR3.

Libraries were built with the immunoSEQ multiplex PCR assay. For the multiplex PCR, a mixture combining 60 forward primers for TCR Vbeta segments and 13 reverse primers for TCR Jbeta segments was used. The CDR3 region of rearranged TCR beta genes was amplified from genomic DNA with a multiplex PCR assay. The Illumina HiSeq System was used to sequence the amplified TCR beta libraries as 87-base-pair reads. The authors processed their data as follows. In a later analysis, 70 million to 95 million unique TCR beta chains were counted across the roughly 700 repertoires, and about 10 million of these chains were shared by at least two donors. Raw reads were error-corrected and collapsed into unique sequences by a nearest-neighbor algorithm in which closely related sequences were merged to remove PCR and sequencing errors. Alignment of CDR3 sequences to IMGT reference sequences was used to assign V, D and J gene segments. For a sequence to be retained, at least a six-nucleotide match to both a V gene segment and a J gene segment was required. Rearrangements were called productive when the CDR3 lacked stop codons and stayed in frame with V and J; all others were non-productive. Following IMGT convention, CDR3 was defined as the stretch from the second conserved V-encoded cysteine up to the conserved J-encoded phenylalanine. The earlier analysis of about 500 of the donors excluded sequences that lacked an unambiguous match to a single V gene segment. An earlier analysis of 450 to 650 of the donors called V segments functional above 56.7% productive rearrangements and segregating when the between-donor standard deviation exceeded 5%. A statistical classification framework was built to diagnose cytomegalovirus status from the catalog of TCR beta chain sequences. V and J gene assignment, in a later analysis, came from comparing TCR nucleotide sequences with IMGT/GENE-DB human TR gene sequences. A later analysis assigned CDR3 sequences and most-parsimonious VDJ recombination scenarios with the TCRdist pipeline. In a later analysis, each TCR beta chain was defined by its CDR3 amino acid sequence together with its V-gene family, and reads lacking a unique V-gene family were excluded. To address suspected cross-contamination and a sequencing artifact, a later analysis removed several hundred highly shared, low-generation-probability nucleotide sequences. A later analysis calculated a clonal expansion index for each public chain from normalized within-repertoire ranks of inferred template counts. In a later analysis, generation probabilities were computed with a VDJ recombination model fitted to out-of-frame rearrangements, and the resulting probabilities were checked against IGoR. A later analysis scored TCR-TCR, TCR-HLA and TCR-CMV co-occurrence with hypergeometric tests, applying a repertoire-size bias correction to TCR pairs. A later analysis estimated false discovery rates by permuting HLA or CMV assignments 20 times. In a later analysis, co-occurring TCRs were grouped using DBSCAN, with TCRdist sequence similarity added in when clustering inside HLA-allele-positive subsets. Repertoires with fewer than 30,000 or more than 120,000 public chains were left out of co-occurrence clustering, as were several repertoires with anomalous nucleotide sharing. Drawn from immuneACCESS, this table holds only the in-frame rearrangements with V and J called that TCRdb kept. Clones are partly lost; checked studies trace under half to an unresolved V gene and leave the rest unexplained. V and J calls and clone size are as listed in that table; D and trimming were resolved from the DNA. The table for this sample lists 150,000 to 200,000 clones; about 80% of them were counted only once. About 2% of the sample is held by the ten biggest clonotypes.

The cohort comprised 550 to 700 healthy bone marrow donors. Cohort members were all nominally healthy when sampled, although unrecorded immune exposures were likely present. The donor was CMV seropositive and belonged to the group of 250 to 300 seropositive cohort members. A peripheral blood sample was provided by each donor, and peripheral blood mononuclear cells were used for TCR beta sequencing. Genomic DNA extraction from the blood cell samples was performed with the Qiagen DNeasy Blood Extraction Kit. Points the paper makes about the study in general: A later analysis associated about 17,000 TCR beta sequences with specific HLA alleles at a false discovery rate of 0.05. Most CMV-associated TCR beta chains appeared to be HLA-restricted in a later analysis, and the HLA associations seemed to be driven largely by CMV exposure. Strong co-occurrence of HLA alleles, especially DR and DQ, made assigning TCR associations to individual alleles difficult. Some IMGT-functional V segments, including TRBV6-2 and TRBV6-3, could not be distinguished by the 87-base-pair reads and were therefore excluded. The earlier analysis of 587 of the donors excluded 15 to 20 rarely observed V segments, including chromosome 9 orphons, because counts were too low. In vitro tests confirmed that a few of the cytomegalovirus-associated TCR beta chains recognize cytomegalovirus antigens. A further reported finding was that TCR beta sequences accurately predicted the HLA-A and HLA-B alleles for most subjects in the first cohort. V-gene and J-gene trimming of TCR beta chains was associated with a missense DCLRE1C variant in a later genetic analysis, and the association was replicated in an independent cohort. In a later analysis, TCR association rates were found to vary across HLA loci, with the most associated TCRs seen for DRB1 alleles and the fewest for HLA-C alleles. The cohort was sequenced for TCR beta chains only, and without alpha or paired-chain data the features that could be detected were limited. According to a later analysis, parvovirus B19, influenza, CMV and Epstein-Barr virus appeared linked to several top co-occurrence clusters. While some public TCRs were present in many individuals, most TCR sequences turned up only very rarely across donors. Because some donors lacked HLA typing at each locus, the association tests relied only on the typed subset. A later genetic analysis reported fewer N-insertions in productive TCRs among donors in an Asian-associated ancestry cluster than the roughly 700-donor mean. In an earlier analysis of approximately 590 of the donors, most TCR beta V segments appeared in productive rearrangements about 87% or about 30% of the time, broadly matching IMGT annotations. Cytomegalovirus status was reported to be diagnosed by the classifier with high specificity and sensitivity in both the original and validation cohorts. The authors suggested that the approach could potentially be generalized to other disease states and immunological phenotypes. A later analysis found that HLA-associated TCR beta chains were more clonally expanded and had lower generation probabilities than equally common non-associated chains. Correlated functional status among segregating V segments might reflect linkage disequilibrium, but an unknown experimental factor could not be ruled out. A cluster of highly shared sequence variants was judged likely to represent a technical artifact of the sequencing pipeline. For the cohort, immune exposure information was limited to CMV serostatus. In the study, some 180 TCR beta chains were listed as associated with cytomegalovirus. The presence/absence analyses assumed that sequencing depth was roughly uniform across donors, and that assumption may not be true.

The sequence is built from TRBV9 and TRBJ2-3; no D gene can be assigned with confidence. The source is a woman between 18 and 29 years old in good health and CMV-seropositive. The material sequenced was PBMCs. The CDR3 reads as follows: CASSVAVTDTQYF. The DNA reads as follows: TGTGCCAGCAGCGTAGCGGTCACAGATACGCAGTATTTT.